This paragraph reports one T cell receptor beta chain. Its antigen is unknown. These data originate in a study of cytomegalovirus exposure and HLA in healthy donors. Findings and limits, study-wide: A later analysis linked a missense DCLRE1C variant to TCR beta V- and J-gene trimming. Many donors carried some public TCRs, although rarity characterized most TCR sequences. A further, later analysis showed that HLA-associated TCR beta chains (compared with equally common others) were more clonally expanded.

PCR used 60 Vbeta primers and 13 Jbeta primers. As handled by the study authors: Counted up in a later analysis, unique TCR beta chains came to about 83 million, with about 9.9 million shared. TCRdb keeps only in-frame clones here, not all; method: immunoSEQ multiplex PCR. V and J calls plus clone size are reproduced from that table; the DNA served to infer D and trimming. Of approximately 180,000 clones listed, around four fifths were seen once; the top ten hold 1.1%. This TCR was recovered from a woman aged 40 to 55 in good health and CMV-seronegative. The source material was PBMCs.

The CDR3 region is CAWSGGRESYNEQFF. CDR3 bases: TGTGCCTGGAGTGGGGGGAGGGAATCCTACAATGAGCAGTTCTTC. The chain employs TRBV30 and TRBJ2-1, with TRBD2 matching 7 bases. Germline V CDR1 and CDR2: GTSNPN, SVGIG (reference sequence). The CDR3 is 15 residues long. With 1 base clipped from V and 1 base from J, the junction kept 4 bases outside the gene matches.